This section outlines one T cell receptor beta chain sequence together with its context. A single count supports this clone. No cognate antigen has been identified for it. The record has no base qualities; no much larger clone is one base away. The CDR3 numbers 12 residues from cysteine through phenylalanine. The retained sequence is limited to the CDR3, 36 bases, with the frame set at the first base. Trimming costs V 4 bases and J 5 bases, and their ends lie 8 bases apart. CDR1 and CDR2, per the germline V gene, are SGHRS and YFSETQ. The data were taken from a study of control samples from healthy donors and cancer patients (dated by TCRdb to 2020 to 2021). To prepare the library, the immunoSEQ multiplex PCR assay was applied. The source is immuneACCESS, and TCRdb retained only in-frame sequences with V and J called. Part of the clones is not carried over; for the studies checked, unresolved V genes explain less than half of this, and the remainder is unexplained. Present in this sample are more than 95,000 clones, 85% to 95% of which were seen just once. The top ten constitute about 2.6% of the sample.

The V gene is TRBV5-1 and the J gene is TRBJ2-3; the best D guess is TRBD1, with 5 bases matching. The sample consisted of blood. The TCR sequence derives from a man aged 25 to 40 in good health. This receptor has the CDR3 CASSQGRDTQYF. The nucleotide sequence is TGCGCCAGCAGCCAGGGAAGAGATACGCAGTATTTT.